Below, one TCR beta chain is given with its context. This clonotype was counted between two and nine times. Its specific antigen is unknown. Within one base of it there is no much larger clone, and no base qualities were kept. This specimen comes from a study of T-cell reconstitution after alpha-beta-depleted transplantation in children listed by TCRdb under 2016. Looking at the study overall: Using TCR repertoire profiling, the study followed T-cell immune reconstitution in a quantitative way in children after TCRalphabeta/CD19-depleted allogeneic hematopoietic cell transplantation. The investigation overall reported the following: Apparently early alphabetaT-cell count recovery about two months after transplant reportedly relied on only several hundred rapidly expanded clones derived from non-depleted graft cells. Over the following months the frequencies of hyperexpanded clones went down, and after one year T-cell counts and TCRbeta diversity were mostly credited to newly produced T cells. In some patients, high TCRbeta diversity at day 60 was attributed to recipient T cells and intrathymic progenitors that had survived conditioning.

Preparation of the library involved PCR. TCRdb names Illumina HiSeq 2500 as the instrument used. Molecular barcoding was employed in the preparation of TCR libraries, with unique molecular identifiers being used to normalize TCRbeta repertoire quantification. TCRdb itself trimmed the public reads at Q25 with fastp, ran MiXCR and retained productive beta chains. Rows with a matching CDR3 protein are joined into one entry that keeps the most common DNA and genes. Counted in this sample were approximately 500,000 distinct CDR3 sequences; 27% of them appeared once. The top ten constitute approximately 33% of the sample. The CDR3, cysteine through phenylalanine, is 14 amino acids long. This entry keeps only the CDR3 DNA: 42 bases, framed from base 1. CDR1 and CDR2 are drawn from the germline V gene: MGHDK, SYGVNS. The germline ends are 16 bases apart after V is trimmed by 3 bases and J by 10 bases. The treatment or condition label on this specimen signifies: allogeneic hematopoietic cell transplantation with graft depleted of TCRalphabeta T cells and CD19 B cells. The children who served as transplant recipients had been given grafts of TCRalphabeta/CD19-depleted allogeneic hematopoietic cells.

The rearranged segments are TRBV25-1 and TRBJ2-1; the D assignment is uncertain and may be TRBD1 or TRBD2, with 5 bases supporting each. Sequences were derived from PBMCs, sampled before TCRalphabeta/CD19-depleted stem cell transplant. The receptor's source is a boy less than two years old with Wiskott-Aldrich syndrome, due to receive a stem cell transplant. CDR3 sequence: CASSEIQNWDEQFF. The DNA sequence reads TGTGCCAGCAGTGAGATTCAGAACTGGGACGAGCAGTTCTTC.